This T cell receptor (beta chain) comes out of a study of T cells in Graves' hyperthyroidism and ophthalmopathy. Amplification of TCR beta CDR3 regions was performed using RNA transcripts as template. The HTBI primer set served for first-round RT-PCR of the TCR CDR3. MiXCR, applied by TCRdb to the multiplex PCR reads, yields one record per CDR3 protein. This sample has about 700,000 distinct CDR3 sequences, with just under 45% found just once. The sample holds many counts of this clonotype. This clonotype was obtained from an adult man with Graves' disease, either hyperthyroidism or ophthalmopathy (not recorded which). Sequencing was carried out using peripheral blood or thyroid tissue (not recorded which).

CDR3 DNA: TGTGCCAGCAGCTTAGAGGGGCCTGGGCCCGAGCAGTACTTC. Translated, it gives CASSLEGPGPEQYF. V and J are TRBV7-9 and TRBJ2-7; the D gene is possibly TRBD1 (5 bases). V was shortened by 1 base and J by 6 bases, with 13 bases between the two germline ends. The CDR3 contains 14 residues. Germline CDR1 is SEHNR and CDR2 is FQNEAQ (reference sequence).